Below are 17 T cell receptor beta chains sequenced from a single sample in a study of a mutant IDH1 vaccine in newly diagnosed glioma. Here immunoSEQ multiplex PCR was the method, and the copy in TCRdb shows in-frame clones only, minus some. The profile shows about 60,000 clones, around 80% of them singletons. Time point: week 5, during vaccination. Each dose of the vaccine consisted of 300 ug of mutant IDH1 20-mer peptide, with topical imiquimod. Their antigen targets remain unknown. The specimen was PBMCs, collected from a glioma patient whose treatment included an IDH1 peptide vaccine. Source of these receptors: a woman between 45 and 60 years old with glioma.

DNA of the CDR3: TGCGCCAGCAGCCAAGGACAGGGAAGGACCTACGAGCAGTACTTC. Its translation is CASSQGQGRTYEQYF. This chain links TRBV4-1 with TRBJ2-7; 7 bases are shared with TRBD1. The V gene end was trimmed by 1 base and the J gene end by 2 bases; junction bases not matched to a gene: 5. The germline V gene encodes CDR1 MGHRA and CDR2 YSYEKL. The CDR3 totals 15 residues.

The rearrangement joins TRBV20-1 to TRBJ2-1, with a possible D match to TRBD1 (6 bases). Trimming took 5 bases from V and 9 from J, leaving 11 bases between them. The CDR3 loop spans 11 amino acids. Germline-derived CDR1 and CDR2 are DFQATT and SNEGSKA (reference sequence). CDR3 sequence reads: CSAGRGGEQFF. CDR3 nucleotides: TGCAGTGCTGGCAGGGGTGGTGAGCAGTTCTTC.

The chain links TRBV2 to TRBJ1-5; D call uncertain. The V and J ends lost 6 bases and 6 bases respectively, with 15 bases between them. Germline CDR1 and CDR2: SNHLY and FYNNEI. CDR3 length: 14 residues. CDR3 region: CASRGAPKGQPQHF. In nucleotides, the CDR3 is TGTGCCAGCAGAGGAGCTCCGAAGGGTCAGCCCCAGCATTTT.

The J gene is TRBJ2-5, the V gene TRBV4-3; 12 bases match TRBD2. After removal of 4 bases from V and 5 bases from J, the junction contained 11 bases not matched to a gene. Germline V gene sequence: CDR1 LGHNA, CDR2 YSLEER. CDR3 size: 17 residues. The CDR3 region is CASSPVPGLAGRETQYF. CDR3 DNA sequence: TGCGCCAGCAGCCCGGTCCCGGGACTAGCGGGTCGGGAGACCCAGTACTTC.

The chain carries TRBV5-6 and TRBJ2-5; weak D call: TRBD2 (5 bases). The CDR3 has 14 residues. CDR1 SGHDT and CDR2 YYEEEE come from the germline V gene. The V and J ends lost 1 base and 4 bases respectively, with 11 bases between them. CDR3: CASSLISGRETQYF. In DNA form, the CDR3 reads TGTGCCAGCAGCTTGATCTCGGGGAGAGAGACCCAGTACTTC.

The rearrangement joins TRBV30 to TRBJ2-7; possible D gene TRBD2, 6 bases. The germline V gene encodes CDR1 GTSNPN and CDR2 SVGIG (reference sequence). V was trimmed by 3 bases and J by 2 bases, leaving 14 bases between them. This CDR3 contains 14 residues. CDR3 protein: CAWSIGTGAYEQYF. The CDR3 region has the DNA TGTGCCTGGAGCATCGGGACGGGGGCCTACGAGCAGTACTTC.

V is TRBV7-9 and J is TRBJ2-2; the D is unclear. The germline gives CDR1 SEHNR, CDR2 FQNEAQ (reference sequence). Trimming took 7 bases from V and 1 from J, leaving 4 bases between them. This CDR3 spans 12 amino acids. The CDR3 protein is CASTLNTGELFF. CDR3 sequence (DNA): TGTGCCAGCACTTTGAACACCGGGGAGCTGTTTTTT.

The V call is TRBV11-3, the J call TRBJ2-5, with D tentatively TRBD2 (5 bases). CDR3 size: 16 residues. V lost 0 bases and J 4 bases, leaving 15 bases between the germline ends. Per the germline V gene, CDR1 is SGHNT and CDR2 is YENEEA. CDR3 sequence: CASSLDEIGVRETQYF. The CDR3 coding sequence is TGTGCCAGCAGCTTAGATGAAATCGGGGTTCGAGAGACCCAGTACTTC. The whole variable domain, filled in from reference TRBV11-3 and TRBJ2-5, reads EAGVVQSPRYKIIEKKQPVAFWCNPISGHNTLYWYLQNLGQGPELLIRYENEEAVDDSQLPKDRFSAERLKGVDSTLKIQPAELGDSAVYLCASSLDEIGVRETQYFGPGTRLLVL.

The J gene is TRBJ1-1, the V gene TRBV7-2, with a tentative D call TRBD1 (6 bases). CDR3 size: 15 residues. Between the trimmed V and J ends, which lost 2 bases and 0 bases, there was a span of 10 bases. CDR1 and CDR2 (germline): SGHTA, FQGNSA. The DNA of the CDR3 is TGTGCCAGCAGCTTACGCGGGACACTGAACACTGAAGCTTTCTTT. Its protein is CASSLRGTLNTEAFF.

This clone was observed a few times. The chain joins TRBV18 to TRBJ1-5, with D maybe TRBD1 (5 bases). V was clipped by 6 bases and J by 4 bases, with 13 bases between them. The V gene's germline CDR1 is KGHSH and CDR2 LQKENI. The CDR3 is made up of 14 amino acids. CDR3 sequence: CASSTVAGNQPQHF. The CDR3 bases are TGTGCCAGCTCCACCGTGGCAGGGAATCAGCCCCAGCATTTT. The full variable domain, with the rest looked up from reference TRBV18 and TRBJ1-5, is NAGVMQNPRHLVRRRGQEARLRCSPMKGHSHVYWYRQLPEEGLKFMVYLQKENIIDESGMPKERFSAEFPKEGPSILRIQQVVRGDSAAYFCASSTVAGNQPQHFGDGTRLSIL.

V is TRBV30 and J is TRBJ2-1, with 11 bases fitting TRBD1. The CDR3 contains 14 residues. The V segment lost 3 bases and the J segment 7 bases; nucleotides outside the gene matches: 5. The germline CDR1 and CDR2 sequences are GTSNPN and SVGIG (reference sequence). The CDR3 nucleotides are TGTGCCTGGAGGGGGGACAGGGGGGAGAATGAGCAGTTCTTC. Translated, it gives CAWRGDRGENEQFF.

The DNA for the CDR3 is TGTGCCAGCAGTCCTGACAGGGTTAGCAATCAGCCCCAGCATTTT. It encodes CASSPDRVSNQPQHF. The J gene is TRBJ1-5, the V gene TRBV28, with 7 bases that match TRBD1. The CDR3 extends over 15 amino acids. Per the germline V gene, CDR1 is MDHEN and CDR2 is SYDVKM. Trimming removed 5 bases from V and 0 bases from J; junction bases left unmatched: 4.

The chain has TRBV6-1 and TRBJ2-3, with D unresolved. Germline V gene data show CDR1 as MNHNS and CDR2 as SASEGT. V lost 6 bases and J 2 bases, leaving 12 bases between the germline ends. CDR3 size: 14 residues. CDR3 DNA sequence: TGTGCCAGCAGGGGCGGTAGAATCACAGATACGCAGTATTTT. This translates into CASRGGRITDTQYF.

The gene calls are TRBV15 and TRBJ1-5, with D perhaps TRBD1 (5 bases). The CDR3 spans 15 residues. Germline CDR1 is LNHNV and CDR2 is YYDKDF (reference sequence). Trimming removed 3 bases at V and 3 bases at J, with 12 bases between. CDR3 region: CATSRGPGDNQPQHF. CDR3 bases: TGTGCCACCAGCAGGGGACCTGGGGACAATCAGCCCCAGCATTTT.

The V call is TRBV11-3, the J call TRBJ2-7; D gene unclear. This CDR3 is built from 14 residues. V was cut by 5 bases and J by 2 bases, with 13 bases left in between. Germline assignment: CDR1 SGHNT and CDR2 YENEEA. In nucleotides, the CDR3 is TGTGCCAGCAGCCTACCGGGCAGCACCTACGAGCAGTACTTC. Protein product: CASSLPGSTYEQYF.

This chain joins TRBV19 and TRBJ2-1; TRBD2 is a possible D gene (6 bases). V was cut by 3 bases and J by 7 bases, with 16 bases left in between. Germline values: CDR1 LNHDA, CDR2 SQIVND (reference sequence). The CDR3 runs 15 residues. CDR3 region: CASSINLARQNEQFF. As DNA, the CDR3 is TGTGCCAGTAGTATTAACCTAGCGAGACAGAATGAGCAGTTCTTC.

V and J are TRBV5-1 and TRBJ1-2; a weak D match, TRBD1 (5 bases). The CDR3 runs to 13 residues. V was pared by 0 bases and J by 7 bases, with 10 bases between. Germline CDR1 and CDR2: SGHRS and YFSETQ. The CDR3: CASSLDSGGGYTF. The CDR3 DNA reads as TGCGCCAGCAGCTTGGACAGCGGGGGTGGCTACACCTTC.